The 2 T cell receptor beta chains below were found in one sample sequenced in a study of CDR3 diversity in severe acne. Each CDR3 protein is one row after TCRdb ran MiXCR on the PCR reads. The profile shows 79,000 or so distinct CDR3 sequences, around 47% of them singletons. The sequencing input was blood. The source is a male donor with severe acne vulgaris.

Regarding this clonotype: Its ends do not fully match the called genes, so a read error is possible. This sequence joins TRBV29-1 and TRBJ2-2; tentative D call: TRBD2 (5 bases). The germline V gene has CDR1 SQVTM and CDR2 ANQGSEA. The CDR3 loop spans 12 amino acids. The CDR3 loop reads CSVVSNTGELFF. CDR3 in DNA: TGCAGCGTTGTATCGAACACCGGGGAGCTGTTCTTT.

The chain is built from TRBV5-4 and TRBJ2-5; D is uncertain. The CDR3 contains 14 residues. The germline V gene encodes CDR1 SGHNT and CDR2 YYREEE (reference sequence). The V end was cut by 5 bases, the J end by 1 base, with 12 bases between. CDR3 region: CASSYASAQETQYF. CDR3 DNA: TGTGCCAGCAGTTACGCGTCAGCCCAAGAGACCCAGTACTTC.